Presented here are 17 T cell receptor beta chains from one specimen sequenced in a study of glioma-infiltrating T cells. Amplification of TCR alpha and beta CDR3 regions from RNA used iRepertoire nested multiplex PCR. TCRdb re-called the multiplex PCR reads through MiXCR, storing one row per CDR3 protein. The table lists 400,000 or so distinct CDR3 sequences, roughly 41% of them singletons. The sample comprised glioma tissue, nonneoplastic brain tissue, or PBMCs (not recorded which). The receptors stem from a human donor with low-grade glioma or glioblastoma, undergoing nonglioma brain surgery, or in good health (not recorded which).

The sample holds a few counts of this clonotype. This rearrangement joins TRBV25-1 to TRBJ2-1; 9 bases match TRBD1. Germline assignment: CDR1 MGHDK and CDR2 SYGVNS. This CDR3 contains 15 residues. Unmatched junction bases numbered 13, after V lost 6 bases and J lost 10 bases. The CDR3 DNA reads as TGTGCCAGCAGCAACGACCGGGACAGGGTCTGGGAGCAGTTCTTC. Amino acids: CASSNDRDRVWEQFF.

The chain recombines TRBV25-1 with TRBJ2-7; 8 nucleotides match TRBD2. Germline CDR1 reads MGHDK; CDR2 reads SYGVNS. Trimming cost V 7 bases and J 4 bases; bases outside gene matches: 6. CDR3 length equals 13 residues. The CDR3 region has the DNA TGTGCCAGCACCAACGGCGGGGGGTACGAGCAGTACTTC. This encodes CASTNGGGYEQYF.

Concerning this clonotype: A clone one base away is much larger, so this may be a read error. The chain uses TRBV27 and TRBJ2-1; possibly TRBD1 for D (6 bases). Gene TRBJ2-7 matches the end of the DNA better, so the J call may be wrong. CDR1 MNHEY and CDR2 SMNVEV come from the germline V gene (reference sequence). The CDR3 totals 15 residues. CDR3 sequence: CASSLVGRGFSEQYF. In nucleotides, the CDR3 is TGTGCCAGCAGTTTAGTCGGCAGGGGTTTTAGCGAGCAGTACTTC.

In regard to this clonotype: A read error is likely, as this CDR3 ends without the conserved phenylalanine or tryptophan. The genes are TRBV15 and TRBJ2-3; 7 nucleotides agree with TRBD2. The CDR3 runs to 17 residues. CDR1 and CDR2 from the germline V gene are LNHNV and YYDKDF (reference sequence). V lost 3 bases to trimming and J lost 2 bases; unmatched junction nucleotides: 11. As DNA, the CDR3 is TGTGCCACCAGCAGCGGCCCCGGGACTATCCTCACAGATACGCAGTATATT. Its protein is CATSSGPGTILTDTQYI.

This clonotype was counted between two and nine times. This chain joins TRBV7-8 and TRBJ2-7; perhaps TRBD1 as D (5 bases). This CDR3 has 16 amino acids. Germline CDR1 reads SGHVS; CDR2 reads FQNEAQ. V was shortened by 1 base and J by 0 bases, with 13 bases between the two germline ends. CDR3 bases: TGTGCCAGCAGCTTAGTAGACAGTTTGAGCTCCTACGAGCAGTACTTC. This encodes CASSLVDSLSSYEQYF.

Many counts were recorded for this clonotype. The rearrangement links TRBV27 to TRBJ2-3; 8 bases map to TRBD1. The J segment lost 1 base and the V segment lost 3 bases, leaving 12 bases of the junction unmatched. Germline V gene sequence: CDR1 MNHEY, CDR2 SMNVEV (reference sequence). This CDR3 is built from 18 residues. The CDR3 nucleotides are TGTGCCAGCAGTTTCTTATTCCGCACAGGGGGAGGCACAGATACGCAGTATTTT. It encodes CASSFLFRTGGGTDTQYF.

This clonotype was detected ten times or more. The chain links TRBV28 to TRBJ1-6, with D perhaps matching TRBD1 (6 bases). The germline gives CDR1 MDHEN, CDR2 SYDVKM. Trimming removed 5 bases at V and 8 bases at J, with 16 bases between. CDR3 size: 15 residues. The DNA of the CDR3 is TGTGCCAGCAGTCTAAACAGGGTTGTGGATTCACCCCTCCACTTT. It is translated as CASSLNRVVDSPLHF.

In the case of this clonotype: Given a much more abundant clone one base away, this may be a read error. CDR3 protein: CSAGDSGLALTSQYF. Here the CDR3 DNA reads TGCAGTGCTGGGGACTCGGGACTAGCGCTAACTTCCCAGTACTTC. J is TRBJ2-5 and V is TRBV20-1; the match to TRBD2 covers 10 bases. CDR3 size: 15 residues. The V segment lost 5 bases and the J segment 9 bases; nucleotides outside the gene matches: 15. Germline lookup yields CDR1 DFQATT and CDR2 SNEGSKA (reference sequence).

The CDR3 nucleotides are TGTGCCAGCAGCTCGGACAGGGGGGCTCTCTCTGGAAACACCATATATTTT. It encodes CASSSDRGALSGNTIYF. The chain carries TRBV7-9 and TRBJ1-3; 10 nucleotides match TRBD1. The V and J ends lost 4 bases and 0 bases, in that order; junction bases with no gene match: 6. CDR3 length: 17 amino acids. Germline V gene lookup returns CDR1 SEHNR and CDR2 FQNEAQ (reference sequence).

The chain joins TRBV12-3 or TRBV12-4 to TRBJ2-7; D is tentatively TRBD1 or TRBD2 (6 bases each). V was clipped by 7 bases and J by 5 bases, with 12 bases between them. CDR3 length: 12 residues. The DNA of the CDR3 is TGTGCCAGCACCACTCGGGGGCACGAGCAGTACTTC. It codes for CASTTRGHEQYF.

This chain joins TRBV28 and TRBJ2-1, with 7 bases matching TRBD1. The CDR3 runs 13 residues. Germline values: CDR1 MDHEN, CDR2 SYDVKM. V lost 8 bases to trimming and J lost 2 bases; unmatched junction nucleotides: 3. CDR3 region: CASGQAPYNEQFF. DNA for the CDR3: TGTGCCAGCGGACAGGCTCCCTACAATGAGCAGTTCTTC.

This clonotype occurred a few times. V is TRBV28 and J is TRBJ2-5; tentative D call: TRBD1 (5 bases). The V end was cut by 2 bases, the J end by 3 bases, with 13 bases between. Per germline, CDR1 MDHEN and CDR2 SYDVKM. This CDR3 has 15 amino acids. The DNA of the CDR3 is TGTGCCAGCAGTTTAGATATGGCAGGGAAAGAGACCCAGTACTTC. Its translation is CASSLDMAGKETQYF.

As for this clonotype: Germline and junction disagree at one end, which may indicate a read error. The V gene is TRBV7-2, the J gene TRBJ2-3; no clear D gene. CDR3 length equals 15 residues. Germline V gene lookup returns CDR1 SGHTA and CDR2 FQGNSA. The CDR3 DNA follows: TGTGCCAGCAGCCAACTACCACAAAACACAAATACGCAGTATTTT. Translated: CASSQLPQNTNTQYF.

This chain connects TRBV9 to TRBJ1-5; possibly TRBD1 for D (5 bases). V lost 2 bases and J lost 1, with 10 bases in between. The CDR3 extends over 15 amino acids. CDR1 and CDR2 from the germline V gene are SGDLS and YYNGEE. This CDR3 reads CASSVGGASNQPQHF. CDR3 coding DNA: TGTGCCAGCAGCGTTGGAGGGGCGAGCAATCAGCCCCAGCATTTT.

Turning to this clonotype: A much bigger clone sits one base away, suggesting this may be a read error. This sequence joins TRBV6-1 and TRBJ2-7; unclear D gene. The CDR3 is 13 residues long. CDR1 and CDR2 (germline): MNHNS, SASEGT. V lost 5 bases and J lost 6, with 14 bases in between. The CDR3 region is CASSPRSEREQYF. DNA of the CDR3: TGTGCCAGCAGTCCCCGTTCTGAGCGCGAGCAGTACTTC.

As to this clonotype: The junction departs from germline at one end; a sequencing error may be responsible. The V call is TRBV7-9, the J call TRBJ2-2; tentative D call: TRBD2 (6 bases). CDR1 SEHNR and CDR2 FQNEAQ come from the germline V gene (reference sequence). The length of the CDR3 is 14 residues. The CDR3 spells CTSRIAAFTGELFF. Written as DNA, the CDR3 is TGTACCAGCAGAATAGCGGCGTTTACCGGGGAGCTGTTTTTT.

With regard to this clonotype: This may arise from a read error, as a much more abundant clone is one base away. The CDR3 loop is CASSGRDRGPRERYF. CDR3 DNA sequence: TGTGCCAGCAGTGGCCGGGACAGGGGGCCGAGAGAGCGGTACTTC. V is TRBV27 and J is TRBJ2-5, with 12 nucleotides matching TRBD1. This CDR3 has 15 residues. Germline V gives CDR1 MNHEY, CDR2 SMNVEV (reference sequence). Trimming at V came to 5 bases and at J to 13 bases, leaving 14 bases not matched to a gene.